A selection of T cell receptor beta chains follows, all from one sample in a study of PD-1 blockade in classical Hodgkin lymphoma. Produced via immunoSEQ multiplex PCR; TCRdb's table is partial and in-frame only. The sample includes around 60,000 clones, 91% of them seen just once. The sample consisted of peripheral blood mononuclear cells (PBMCs), taken before the fourth cycle of nivolumab. The origin of the receptors is a human donor with classical Hodgkin lymphoma. Both conserved end residues are part of each CDR3. The order of the fields is J gene, D gene, clone size, V gene, CDR3 DNA, CDR3 protein. D genes are given only for firm matches. Only some rows state a clone size, as once, few, many or a class for expanded clones.

TRBJ1-1	-	-	TRBV7-9	TGTGCCAGCAGCCCCGGGACAAAGAAGAACACTGAAGCTTTCTTT	CASSPGTKKNTEAFF
TRBJ2-5	-	-	TRBV7-6	TGTGCCAGCAGCTTAGGCCACGGGGGGCCGGGTGAGACCCAGTACTTC	CASSLGHGGPGETQYF
TRBJ2-3	-	-	TRBV27	TGTGCCAGCAGTTTTTTTTCGGGGGTCCCCCCGTATTTT	CASSFFSGVPPYF
TRBJ2-5	-	-	TRBV11-2	TGTGCCAGCAGTTTAACAGCAGTCCGAGGGGAGACCCAGTACTTC	CASSLTAVRGETQYF
TRBJ2-3	TRBD1	-	TRBV6-1	TGTGCCAGCAGTACGGGACAGGGTACAGATACGCAGTATTTT	CASSTGQGTDTQYF
TRBJ1-4	-	-	TRBV5-4	TGTGCCAGCAGCCGCCAGGGCGGCGGAACTAATGAAAAACTGTTTTTT	CASSRQGGGTNEKLFF
TRBJ1-2	-	-	TRBV30	TGTGCCTGGACCCCAGGGGTCCTCTATGGCTACACCTTC	CAWTPGVLYGYTF
TRBJ1-4	TRBD1	-	TRBV6-1	TGTGCCAGCAGTGACGCGACAGGGGGAGATGAAAAACTGTTTTTT	CASSDATGGDEKLFF
TRBJ2-3	TRBD2	-	TRBV4-1	TGCGCCAGCACCTTTCTAGCGGAAAGCACAGATACGCAGTATTTT	CASTFLAESTDTQYF
TRBJ1-2	TRBD1	-	TRBV6-1	TGTGCCAGCAGTGAAGAGGGGACAGGGCTGTATGGCTACACCTTC	CASSEEGTGLYGYTF
TRBJ2-2	TRBD1	-	TRBV5-1	TGCGCCAGCAGCCTGGACAGGGTGGCCGGGGAGCTGTTTTTT	CASSLDRVAGELFF
TRBJ1-2	-	-	TRBV7-9	TGTGCCAGCAGCTCGGACTCACGGGGTGGCTACACCTTC	CASSSDSRGGYTF
TRBJ2-6	TRBD1	-	TRBV5-6	TGTGCCAGCAGCTTGCGGACAGGGGTATGGTCTGGGGCCAACGTCCTGACTTTC	CASSLRTGVWSGANVLTF
TRBJ1-4	-	-	TRBV11-2	TGTGCCAGCAGCCTTAACAGGCAAACTAATGAAAAACTGTTTTTT	CASSLNRQTNEKLFF
TRBJ1-1	TRBD1	-	TRBV10-2	TGCGCCAGCAGTGAGTCACTGGCAAAGGGACAGACCCACCCAGCTTTCTTT	CASSESLAKGQTHPAFF
TRBJ2-7	TRBD1	-	TRBV9	TGTGCCAGCAGCGTCAGGGGGCACCCTTACGAGCAGTACTTC	CASSVRGHPYEQYF
TRBJ1-1	TRBD1	once	TRBV27	TGTGCCAGCAGTTTACAGGGGGCGGCGACTGAAGCTTTCTTT	CASSLQGAATEAFF
TRBJ2-3	-	-	TRBV2	TGTGCCAGCACTGGAACAGATACGCAGTATTTT	CASTGTDTQYF
TRBJ1-1	TRBD1	-	TRBV7-9	TGTGCCAGCAGACCGGGACAGAGTGTGAACACTGAAGCTTTCTTT	CASRPGQSVNTEAFF
TRBJ2-1	TRBD2	once	TRBV13	TGTGCCAGCAGCTTACGCGGGGGGGCCGTAAATGAGCAGTTCTTC	CASSLRGGAVNEQFF
TRBJ1-1	-	few	TRBV7-3	TGTGCCAGCAGCGGCACGAACACTGAAGCTTTCTTT	CASSGTNTEAFF
TRBJ1-5	-	-	TRBV29-1	TGCAGCGTTGGGACAGCTAGCAATCAGCCCCAGCATTTT	CSVGTASNQPQHF
TRBJ2-5	-	-	TRBV4-2	TGTGCCAGCAGCGAAGATCGCCTAGAAAGGGCCCAGTACTTC	CASSEDRLERAQYF
TRBJ1-2	-	-	TRBV30	TGTGCCTGGAGTGTAGCCGGTGGCTACACCTTC	CAWSVAGGYTF
TRBJ2-1	TRBD2	-	TRBV5-4	TGTGCCAGCGACTATATAAGCGGGGGTGGGACCTACAATGAGCAGTTCTTC	CASDYISGGGTYNEQFF
TRBJ1-5	-	-	TRBV4-2	TGTGCCAGCAGCCAAGAGTTGAGTGTCAATCAGCCCCAGCATTTT	CASSQELSVNQPQHF
TRBJ1-1	-	-	TRBV11-2	TGTGCCAGCAGCCGGACAGTGAACACTGAAGCTTTCTTT	CASSRTVNTEAFF
TRBJ1-4	-	-	TRBV6-1	TGTGCCAGCAGTGATTGGGGGATTGGCGCTGAAAAACTGTTTTTT	CASSDWGIGAEKLFF
TRBJ1-1	TRBD1	-	TRBV7-9	TGTGCCAGCAGCTCCGACAGGGAGGGTAAGGCTGAAGCTTTCTTT	CASSSDREGKAEAFF
TRBJ1-2	-	-	TRBV25-1	TGTGCCAGCACGGGCAGGGGAATCTATGGCTACACCTTC	CASTGRGIYGYTF
TRBJ2-7	-	-	TRBV5-1	TGCGCCAGCAGCTTGGGGGCCGGGGCCGCCTACGAGCAGTACTTC	CASSLGAGAAYEQYF
TRBJ2-1	-	-	TRBV6-5	TGTGCCAGCAGTTCCCGCGGGGCCTCCTACAATGAGCAGTTCTTC	CASSSRGASYNEQFF
TRBJ1-2	-	-	TRBV12-5	TGTGCTAGTGGTTCCCGACTGACTGACTATGGCTACACCTTC	CASGSRLTDYGYTF
TRBJ2-1	-	-	TRBV18	TGTGCCAGCTCACCAGCGGGAAGTTACAATGAGCAGTTCTTC	CASSPAGSYNEQFF
TRBJ2-1	TRBD2	-	TRBV14	TGTGCCAGCAGGGGGGGGTCCTACAATGAGCAGTTCTTC	CASRGGSYNEQFF
TRBJ2-6	-	-	TRBV7-6	TGTGCCAGCAGCTTAGGCACCTCTGGGGCCAACGTCCTGACTTTC	CASSLGTSGANVLTF
TRBJ2-1	TRBD1	-	TRBV7-8	TGTGCCAGCAGCTTAAGGGGACAGGGATCTGAGCAGTTCTTC	CASSLRGQGSEQFF
TRBJ2-2	-	-	TRBV5-1	TGCGCCAGCAAACTCCCAGGTCTCACCGGGGAGCTGTTTTTT	CASKLPGLTGELFF
TRBJ2-7	TRBD2	-	TRBV7-3	TGTGCCAGCAGCACAGGCGGGGGGCGCGAGCAGTACTTC	CASSTGGGREQYF
TRBJ1-2	-	-	TRBV5-8	TGTGCCGGAGAGGATGGCTACACCTTC	CAGEDGYTF
TRBJ1-6	TRBD1	once	TRBV6-5	TGTGCCAGCAGCCCCGGGACAGGGTTAGCACCCCTCCACTTT	CASSPGTGLAPLHF
TRBJ2-1	-	-	TRBV13	TGTGCCAGCGGGGCCCCTAGCTCCTACAATGAGCAGTTCTTC	CASGAPSSYNEQFF
TRBJ2-2	-	-	TRBV11-2	TGTGCCAGCAGCCCCGGGGGGCCCGGCGGGGAGCTGTTTTTT	CASSPGGPGGELFF
TRBJ1-2	TRBD1	-	TRBV11-2	TGTGCCAGCAGACCCCCCGGGACAGGGGGCAACTATGGCTACACCTTC	CASRPPGTGGNYGYTF
TRBJ2-1	TRBD2	-	TRBV29-1	TGCAGCGTCCCTTCTAGCGGACTCTACAATGAGCAGTTCTTC	CSVPSSGLYNEQFF
TRBJ1-5	-	-	TRBV19	TGTGCCAGTAGTTTTCTACACAGGTGGGATCAGCCCCAGCATTTT	CASSFLHRWDQPQHF
TRBJ2-3	-	-	TRBV5-6	TGTGCCAGCAGCTTGGATCCAGATACGCAGTATTTT	CASSLDPDTQYF
TRBJ1-1	-	-	TRBV7-9	TGTGCCAGCAGCTTGGGTAATGGAGGCCGGGGAACTGAAGCTTTCTTT	CASSLGNGGRGTEAFF
TRBJ1-1	-	-	TRBV2	TGTGCCAGCAGTGAGGGGGTCTTCACTGAAGCTTTCTTT	CASSEGVFTEAFF
TRBJ1-1	-	-	TRBV12-5	TGTGCTAGTGGTTTTTTTTCCGGAAGGGTAGAAGCTTTCTTT	CASGFFSGRVEAFF
TRBJ1-3	-	-	TRBV12-5	TGTGCTAGTGGCCCAGGACAGTCCGGAAACACCATATATTTT	CASGPGQSGNTIYF
TRBJ2-7	TRBD2	-	TRBV7-2	TGTGCCAGCAGCCTCCTAGCGGGGGCCCCCTACGAGCAGTACTTC	CASSLLAGAPYEQYF
TRBJ1-2	-	-	TRBV6-1	TGTGCCAGCATCCTCCGGGACTATGGCTACACCTTC	CASILRDYGYTF
TRBJ2-3	-	-	TRBV27	TGTGCCAGCAGTTTCGGGGCAACTTACACAGATACGCAGTATTTT	CASSFGATYTDTQYF
TRBJ2-2	-	-	TRBV6-1	TGTGCCAGCAGAACCCTTTGGGTGGTCAGGGAGCTGTTTTTT	CASRTLWVVRELFF
TRBJ2-2	TRBD1	-	TRBV7-9	TGTGCCAGCAGCAGCTCGGGACAGCGGACTTCGAACACCGGGGAGCTGTTTTTT	CASSSSGQRTSNTGELFF
TRBJ2-2	-	-	TRBV5-6	TGTGCCAGCCTCGGGGAGCTGTTTTTT	CASLGELFF
TRBJ1-1	TRBD1	-	TRBV4-2	TGTGCCAGCAGCCTCGGGACAGGCCAAGAGAACACTGAAGCTTTCTTT	CASSLGTGQENTEAFF
TRBJ1-2	TRBD1	-	TRBV6-5	TGTGCCAGCAGTTATACTTGGGACAGGGTCAACTATGGCTACACCTTC	CASSYTWDRVNYGYTF
TRBJ2-1	-	-	TRBV9	TGTGCCAGCAGCGCCTGGGGCCAAAATGAGCAGTTCTTC	CASSAWGQNEQFF